The 26 T cell receptor beta chains given below trace back to one sample, sequenced in a study of CDR3 diversity in severe acne. TCRdb fed the PCR reads into MiXCR, producing one record per CDR3 protein. The sample lists roughly 100,000 distinct CDR3 sequences; more than 45% were seen once. Material: blood. The source of these receptors is a male donor with acne.

This clonotype has only one observation. The chain couples TRBV5-5 to TRBJ2-7; 9 bases agree with TRBD1. This CDR3 region has 16 residues. The ends lost 0 bases at V and 1 base at J; junction bases unmatched: 5. Germline V CDR1 and CDR2: SGHKS, YYEKEE (reference sequence). This chain's CDR3 is CASSLALGQGSYEQYF. CDR3 DNA: TGTGCCAGCAGCTTGGCTTTAGGACAGGGGTCCTACGAGCAGTACTTC.

Many counts were recorded for this clonotype. The CDR3 DNA reads as TGTGCCAGCAGTGTAGCCCTAGCGAGATTCAACAATGAGCAGTTCTTC. Translating gives CASSVALARFNNEQFF. V usage is TRBV6-1 and J usage is TRBJ2-1; possible D gene TRBD2, 6 bases. Germline assignment: CDR1 MNHNS and CDR2 SASEGT. The CDR3 extends over 16 amino acids. V was shortened by 4 bases and J by 5 bases, with 18 bases between the two germline ends.

Written as DNA, the CDR3 is TGCAGTGCCTCTGGTAGCGGGAGGGCGAAAGGGTCACCCCTCCACTTT. It specifies CSASGSGRAKGSPLHF. V usage is TRBV20-1 and J usage is TRBJ1-6, with D unclear. The V end was cut by 6 bases, the J end by 10 bases, with 25 bases between. The CDR3 contains 16 residues. CDR1 and CDR2 (germline): DFQATT, SNEGSKA (reference sequence).

On this clonotype itself: A read error may explain this, as a much larger clone is one base away. This CDR3 is missing its conserved last phenylalanine or tryptophan, likely due to a read error. Because the CDR3's place on the DNA is in doubt, the DNA is left out and the CDR3 is given as listed by TCRdb. The V call is TRBV7-8, the J call TRBJ1-1; the table's D call of TRBD1 was not tested on the DNA. Germline V gene sequence: CDR1 SGHVS, CDR2 FQNEAQ. The CDR3 length equals 14 residues, ends included. The CDR3: CASSLIGDRGVTFL.

This clonotype ranks as medium-sized. The chain links TRBV9 to TRBJ2-7; 7 bases fit TRBD1. This CDR3 has 16 amino acids. Trimming cost V 0 bases and J 7 bases; bases outside gene matches: 13. The germline V gene encodes CDR1 SGDLS and CDR2 YYNGEE. CDR3: CASSVARGGDLGEQYF. DNA of the CDR3: TGTGCCAGCAGCGTAGCTCGAGGGGGCGACCTGGGGGAGCAGTACTTC.

The gene calls are TRBV3-1 and TRBJ2-7; D not resolved. The V end lost 2 bases, the J end lost 6 bases, and 5 bases lay between the germline ends. Per germline, CDR1 LGHDT and CDR2 YNNKEL (reference sequence). The CDR3 sequence is 11 residues long. The CDR3: CASSQLTEQYF. The CDR3 nucleotides are TGTGCCAGCAGCCAATTAACCGAGCAGTACTTC.

V is TRBV29-1 and J is TRBJ2-5; TRBD2 matches at 14 bases. Germline CDR1 SQVTM, CDR2 ANQGSEA. The CDR3 is 17 residues long. Losses at the gene ends were 4 bases for V and 2 bases for J; bases not matched to a gene: 9. The CDR3 DNA reads TGCAGCGTTGGTACCCGGACTAGCGGGAGGTCACAAGAGACCCAGTACTTC. As protein: CSVGTRTSGRSQETQYF.

This clonotype occurred a few times. The chain carries TRBV28 and TRBJ1-5, with 8 bases identical to TRBD1. The V segment lost 6 bases and the J segment 6 bases; nucleotides outside the gene matches: 4. Germline V CDR1 and CDR2: MDHEN, SYDVKM. This CDR3 is 13 amino acids long. CDR3 nucleotides: TGTGCCAGCAGGGCAGGGGGCACTCAGCCCCAGCATTTT. It specifies CASRAGGTQPQHF.

This chain joins TRBV19 and TRBJ1-1; D call uncertain. This CDR3 is built from 13 residues. V was clipped by 2 bases and J by 6 bases, with 10 bases between them. The germline gives CDR1 LNHDA, CDR2 SQIVND (reference sequence). CDR3 DNA sequence: TGTGCCAGTAGTATACACAAATGGGCTGAAGCTTTCTTT. It translates to CASSIHKWAEAFF.

Note on this clonotype: The CDR3 does not close with the conserved phenylalanine or tryptophan, likely indicating a read error. The V call is TRBV28, the J call TRBJ2-1; 8 positions agree with TRBD2. The V gene's germline CDR1 is MDHEN and CDR2 SYDVKM. This CDR3 has 16 residues. V was clipped by 5 bases and J by 5 bases; unmatched bases: 11. CDR3 in amino acids: CASSHPTWRGDNEQFL. CDR3 in DNA: TGTGCCAGCAGTCACCCGACTTGGCGGGGGGACAATGAGCAGTTCCTC.

As concerns this clonotype: In this CDR3 the conserved last residue, phenylalanine or tryptophan, is missing, so a read error is likely. Because the CDR3's place on the DNA is in doubt, the DNA is left out and the CDR3 is given as listed by TCRdb. This chain links TRBV9 with TRBJ2-6; TRBD2 is taken as the D call from the table, unchecked against the DNA. Inclusive of both ends, the CDR3 amounts to 10 amino acids. Germline CDR1 SGDLS, CDR2 YYNGEE. CDR3 residues: CASSELAGGE.

The gene calls are TRBV5-1 and TRBJ2-7; the match to TRBD1 covers 10 bases. Germline CDR1 reads SGHRS; CDR2 reads YFSETQ. The CDR3 loop spans 14 amino acids. The V and J ends lost 4 bases and 5 bases, in that order; junction bases with no gene match: 6. This chain's CDR3 is CASSGTGAPHEQYF. CDR3 DNA sequence: TGCGCCAGCAGCGGGACAGGGGCCCCTCACGAGCAGTACTTC.

This chain links TRBV20-1 with TRBJ2-7; 12 positions agree with TRBD2. Looked up from germline, CDR1 is DFQATT and CDR2 is SNEGSKA (reference sequence). J gave up 5 bases and V 6 bases, and 8 bases lay outside the gene matches. The CDR3 loop spans 14 amino acids. CDR3 residues: CSANLAGGPNEQYF. The CDR3, as DNA: TGCAGTGCGAATCTAGCGGGAGGGCCGAACGAGCAGTACTTC.

This clonotype showed up many times. The rearrangement links TRBV5-6 to TRBJ1-5; the D gene is possibly TRBD1 (6 bases). Between the trimmed V and J ends, which lost 4 bases and 1 base, there was a span of 9 bases. The CDR3 has 14 amino acids. Germline V lookup: CDR1 SGHDT, CDR2 YYEEEE. CDR3: CASSTGTSNQPQHF. In nucleotides, the CDR3 is TGTGCCAGCAGCACCGGGACAAGCAATCAGCCCCAGCATTTT.

V and J are TRBV6-2 or TRBV6-3 and TRBJ2-5; 9 nucleotides line up with TRBD2. Germline loops: CDR1 MNHEY, CDR2 SVGEGT. This CDR3 is built from 14 residues. V dropped 2 bases and J dropped 5; count of bases not matched to a gene: 3. This chain's CDR3 is CASSYGGGAETQYF. The CDR3 region has the DNA TGTGCCAGCAGTTACGGCGGGGGGGCCGAGACCCAGTACTTC.

The V and J genes are TRBV2 and TRBJ1-3; D call uncertain. This CDR3 region has 17 residues. Trimming removed 4 bases from V and 0 bases from J, with 16 bases in between. Germline V CDR1 and CDR2: SNHLY, FYNNEI. The CDR3 protein is CASSATAGRNSGNTIYF. The CDR3 nucleotides are TGTGCCAGCAGTGCCACCGCCGGACGGAACTCTGGAAACACCATATATTTT.

The table lists this clonotype with many counts. The rearrangement uses TRBV20-1 and TRBJ1-1; D not certain. The V and J ends lost 0 bases and 3 bases respectively, with 11 bases between them. Germline V gene sequence: CDR1 DFQATT, CDR2 SNEGSKA (reference sequence). CDR3 size: 14 residues. The CDR3 protein is CSARDSDSDTEAFF. CDR3 nucleotide sequence: TGCAGTGCTAGAGACTCAGACTCAGACACTGAAGCTTTCTTT.

This sequence joins TRBV2 and TRBJ1-5; 9 nucleotides match TRBD1. The CDR3 sequence is 15 residues long. V shed 2 bases and J 6 bases; nucleotides not matched to a gene: 5. The V gene's germline CDR1 is SNHLY and CDR2 FYNNEI. The CDR3 DNA follows: TGTGCCAGCAGTGAAATGGGACAGGGCAGTCAGCCCCAGCATTTT. It is translated as CASSEMGQGSQPQHF.

V is TRBV5-6 and J is TRBJ2-5; D is ambiguous. The CDR3 runs 15 residues. V shed 2 bases and J shed 0 bases, with 11 bases lying between them. The germline gives CDR1 SGHDT, CDR2 YYEEEE. The CDR3 reads CASSFERSNQETQYF. As DNA, the CDR3 is TGTGCCAGCAGCTTTGAAAGGTCCAACCAAGAGACCCAGTACTTC. Using reference TRBV5-6 and TRBJ2-5 for the parts outside the CDR3, the full variable domain is DAGVTQSPTHLIKTRGQQVTLRCSPKSGHDTVSWYQQALGQGPQFIFQYYEEEERQRGNFPDRFSGHQFPNYSSELNVNALLLGDSALYLCASSFERSNQETQYFGPGTRLLVL.

This clonotype was observed a few times. The chain links TRBV7-9 to TRBJ2-1, with 16 bases that match TRBD2. V dropped 5 bases and J dropped 7; count of bases not matched to a gene: 5. This CDR3 contains 16 residues. The germline V gene encodes CDR1 SEHNR and CDR2 FQNEAQ (reference sequence). DNA for the CDR3: TGTGCCAGCAGCCCCCAGGGACTAGCGGGAGGGAATGAGCAGTTCTTC. It is translated as CASSPQGLAGGNEQFF.

The gene calls are TRBV15 and TRBJ2-5; 13 bases are shared with TRBD2. The CDR3 runs to 17 residues. The V segment lost 5 bases and the J segment 5 bases; nucleotides outside the gene matches: 11. Germline CDR1 LNHNV, CDR2 YYDKDF (reference sequence). DNA of the CDR3: TGTGCCACCAGCGACCGTACGGGACTAGCGGGAAGTGAGACCCAGTACTTC. Translated: CATSDRTGLAGSETQYF.

V gene TRBV20-1 combines with J gene TRBJ2-3, with 12 bases identical to TRBD2. Trimming took 6 bases from V and 1 from J; bases not matched to a gene: 5. CDR1 and CDR2 (germline): DFQATT, SNEGSKA (reference sequence). This CDR3 is built from 15 residues. In DNA, the CDR3 is TGCAGTGCCCCTAGCGGGAGGGCCGGCACAGATACGCAGTATTTT. Amino acid sequence: CSAPSGRAGTDTQYF.

With respect to this clonotype: A much larger clone differs from this one at a single base, so this may be a read error. CDR3 loop: CASTHRGRKSF. The DNA for the CDR3 is TGTGCCAGCACCCATAGGGGGAGGAAGTCCTTC. The V gene is TRBV5-6, the J gene TRBJ2-7; D might be TRBD1 or TRBD2, each matching 6 bases. This CDR3 has 11 amino acids. Per germline, CDR1 SGHDT and CDR2 YYEEEE.

This clonotype was seen many times. The V and J genes are TRBV5-1 and TRBJ2-2; D may be TRBD1 (5 bases). This CDR3 is built from 14 residues. V lost 4 bases, J lost 1 base, and 8 bases lay in between. The V gene's germline CDR1 is SGHRS and CDR2 YFSETQ. CDR3 coding DNA: TGCGCCAGCAGCCCCGGACAGAACACCGGGGAGCTGTTTTTT. Amino acid sequence: CASSPGQNTGELFF.

The V call is TRBV5-4, the J call TRBJ2-7; perhaps TRBD2 as D (5 bases). Per germline, CDR1 SGHNT and CDR2 YYREEE (reference sequence). The V end lost 3 bases, the J end lost 6 bases, and 19 bases lay between the germline ends. The CDR3 runs to 15 residues. The DNA of the CDR3 is TGTGCCAGCAGCTCGTTGACTATTGGACTCTTCGAGCAGTACTTC. It yields the protein CASSSLTIGLFEQYF.

The chain recombines TRBV5-4 with TRBJ1-6; tentative D call: TRBD1 (5 bases). V lost 4 bases to trimming and J lost 5 bases, with 16 bases between them. The CDR3 is made up of 16 amino acids. Germline loops: CDR1 SGHNT, CDR2 YYREEE (reference sequence). CDR3: CASSPKRDVDNSPLHF. The DNA of the CDR3 is TGTGCCAGCAGCCCAAAAAGGGACGTCGATAATTCACCCCTCCACTTT.